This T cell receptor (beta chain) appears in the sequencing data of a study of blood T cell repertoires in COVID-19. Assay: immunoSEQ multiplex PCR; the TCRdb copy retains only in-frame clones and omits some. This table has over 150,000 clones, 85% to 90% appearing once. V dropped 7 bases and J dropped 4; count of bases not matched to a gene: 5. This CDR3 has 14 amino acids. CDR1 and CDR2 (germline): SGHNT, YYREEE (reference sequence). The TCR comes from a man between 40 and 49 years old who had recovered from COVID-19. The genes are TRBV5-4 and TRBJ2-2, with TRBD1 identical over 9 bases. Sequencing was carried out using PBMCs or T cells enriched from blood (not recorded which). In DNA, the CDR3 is TGTGCCAGCGAGGGGGACAGGGCCACCGGGGAGCTGTTTTTT. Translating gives CASEGDRATGELFF. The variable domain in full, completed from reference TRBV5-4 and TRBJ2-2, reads ETGVTQSPTHLIKTRGQQVTLRCSSQSGHNTVSWYQQALGQGPQFIFQYYREEENGRGNFPPRFSGLQFPNYSSELNVNALELDDSALYLCASEGDRATGELFFGEGSRLTVL.